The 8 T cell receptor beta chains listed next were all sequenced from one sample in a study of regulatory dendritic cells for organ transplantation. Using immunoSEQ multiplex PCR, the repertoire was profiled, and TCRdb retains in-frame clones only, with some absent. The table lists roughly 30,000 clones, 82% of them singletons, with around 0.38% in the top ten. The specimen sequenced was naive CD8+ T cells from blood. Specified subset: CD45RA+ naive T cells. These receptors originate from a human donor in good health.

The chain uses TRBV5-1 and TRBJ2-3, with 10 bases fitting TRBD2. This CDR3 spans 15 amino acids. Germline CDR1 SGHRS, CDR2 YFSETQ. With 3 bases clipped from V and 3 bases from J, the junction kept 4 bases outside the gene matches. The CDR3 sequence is CASSWELAGTDTQYF. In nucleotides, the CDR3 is TGCGCCAGCAGCTGGGAACTAGCGGGGACAGATACGCAGTATTTT.

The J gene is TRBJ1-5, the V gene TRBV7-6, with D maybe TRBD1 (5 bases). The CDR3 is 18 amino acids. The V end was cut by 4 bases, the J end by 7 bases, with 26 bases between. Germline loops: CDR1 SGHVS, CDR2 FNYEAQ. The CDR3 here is CASSSLAIRDKGGQPQHF. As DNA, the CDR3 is TGTGCCAGCAGCTCCCTCGCCATCAGGGATAAGGGAGGGCAGCCCCAGCATTTT.

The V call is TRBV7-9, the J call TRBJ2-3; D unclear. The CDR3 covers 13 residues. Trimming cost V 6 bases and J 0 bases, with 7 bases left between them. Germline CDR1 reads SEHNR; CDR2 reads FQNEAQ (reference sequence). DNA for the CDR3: TGTGCCAGCAGGACACAGAGCACAGATACGCAGTATTTT. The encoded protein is CASRTQSTDTQYF.

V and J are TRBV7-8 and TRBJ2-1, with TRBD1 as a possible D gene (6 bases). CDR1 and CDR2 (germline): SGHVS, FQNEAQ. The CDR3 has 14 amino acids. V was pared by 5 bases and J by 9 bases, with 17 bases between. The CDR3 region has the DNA TGTGCCAGCAGCGGGGACACCATCCTTACTGAGCAGTTCTTC. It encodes CASSGDTILTEQFF.

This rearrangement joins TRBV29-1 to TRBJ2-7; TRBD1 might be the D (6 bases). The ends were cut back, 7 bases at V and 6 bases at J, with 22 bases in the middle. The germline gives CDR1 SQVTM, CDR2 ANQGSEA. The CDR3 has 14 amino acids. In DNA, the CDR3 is TGCAGCGCCGAAGGACAGTGGGAGCCTCGCGAGCAGTACTTC. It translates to CSAEGQWEPREQYF.

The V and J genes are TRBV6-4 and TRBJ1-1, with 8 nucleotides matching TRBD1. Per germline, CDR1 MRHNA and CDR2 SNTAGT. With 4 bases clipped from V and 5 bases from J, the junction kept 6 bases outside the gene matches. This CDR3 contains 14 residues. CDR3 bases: TGTGCCAGCAGTGCGACAGGGGAGGAGACTGAAGCTTTCTTT. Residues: CASSATGEETEAFF.

CDR3 amino acids: CASSRGPGNTEAFF. DNA of the CDR3: TGTGCCAGTAGTAGGGGCCCTGGGAACACTGAAGCTTTCTTT. The chain has TRBV19 and TRBJ1-1; D is possibly TRBD1 (5 bases). This CDR3 contains 14 residues. CDR1 and CDR2 (germline): LNHDA, SQIVND (reference sequence). Trimming removed 4 bases at V and 1 base at J, with 10 bases between.

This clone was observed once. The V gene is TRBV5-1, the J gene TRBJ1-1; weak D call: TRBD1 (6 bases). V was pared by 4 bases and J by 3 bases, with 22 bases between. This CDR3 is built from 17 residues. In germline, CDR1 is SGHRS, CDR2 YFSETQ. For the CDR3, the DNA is TGCGCCAGCAGCCCTGCGATTGGGGGCTCGGGTGACACTGAAGCTTTCTTT. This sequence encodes CASSPAIGGSGDTEAFF.